Shown below are 15 T cell receptor beta chains from a single sample sequenced in a study of vaccination effects on CD4 cells after COVID-19 (dated 2022 in TCRdb). To identify antigen-specific CD4+ T cell clonotypes by their expansion, the ViraFEST assay first stimulated PBMC with viral peptide pools and then applied TCR sequencing. After around eleven days of culture, CD4+ T cells were isolated with the EasySep CD4+ T cell isolation kit. The protocol used for the library was the immunoSEQ multiplex PCR assay. Not all clones reach the TCRdb copy of this immuneACCESS table, which keeps in-frame sequences only. Checked studies attribute under half of the gap to unresolved V genes and leave the rest unexplained. This sample has 50,000 or so clones in its table, and 75% to 90% of those were observed once. The ten most abundant clones make up 2.4% of the sample. No cognate antigen is known for these TCRs.

Source: CD4+ T cells from PBMCs cultured with HCoV-229E spike peptides, taken before COVID-19 vaccination. The intended sense of this specimen's cell subset or site label: HCoV-229E spike overlapping peptide pool stimulation. Receptors were obtained from a human donor who received a COVID-19 vaccine.

The rearrangement links TRBV21-1 to TRBJ2-7. TRBV21-1 is a known pseudogene. The CDR3 is made up of 16 amino acids. CDR3 amino acids: CASSGVPQGVSYEQYV. Here the CDR3 DNA reads TGTGCCAGCAGCGGGGTTCCCCAGGGAGTTTCCTACGAGCAGTACGTC.

This chain connects TRBV11-2 to TRBJ1-3; TRBD1 matches 8 bases. This CDR3 region has 15 residues. Germline CDR1 and CDR2: SGHAT and FQNNGV. J lost 3 bases, V lost 5 bases, and 6 bases had no gene match. The CDR3 reads CASSLGQGGGNTIYF. The CDR3 DNA follows: TGTGCCAGCAGCCTCGGACAGGGCGGTGGAAACACCATATATTTT. Complete variable domain (other parts from reference TRBV11-2 and TRBJ1-3): EAGVAQSPRYKIIEKRQSVAFWCNPISGHATLYWYQQILGQGPKLLIQFQNNGVVDDSQLPKDRFSAERLKGVDSTLKIQPAKLEDSAVYLCASSLGQGGGNTIYFGEGSWLTVV.

A single count supports this clone. CDR3 sequence (DNA): TGTGCCAGCAGTGAGGGAGACAGGAAGTATGGCTACACCTTC. Protein: CASSEGDRKYGYTF. This chain joins TRBV2 and TRBJ1-2; TRBD1 is a possible D gene (6 bases). CDR1 SNHLY and CDR2 FYNNEI come from the germline V gene. V lost 3 bases to trimming and J lost 5 bases, with 13 bases between them. The length of the CDR3 is 14 residues.

The V and J genes are TRBV7-2 and TRBJ1-5; 7 bases fit TRBD1. The CDR3 sequence is 16 residues long. CDR1 SGHTA and CDR2 FQGNSA come from the germline V gene. The ends lost 5 bases at V and 3 bases at J; junction bases unmatched: 10. This chain's CDR3 is CASSLSETGYNQPQHF. CDR3 bases: TGTGCCAGCAGCCTCTCCGAGACAGGGTACAATCAGCCCCAGCATTTT. The variable domain in full, with the rest retrieved from reference TRBV7-2 and TRBJ1-5, is GAGVSQSPSNKVTEKGKDVELRCDPISGHTALYWYRQSLGQGLEFLIYFQGNSAPDKSGLPSDRFSAERTGGSVSTLTIQRTQQEDSAVYLCASSLSETGYNQPQHFGDGTRLSIL.

The chain carries TRBV9 and TRBJ2-2; a possible D gene is TRBD1 (6 bases). CDR1 is SGDLS, CDR2 YYNGEE, per germline. Trimming cost V 4 bases and J 0 bases, with 10 bases left between them. The CDR3 runs to 15 residues. Here the CDR3 reads CASSLRQANTGELFF. The CDR3 DNA sequence: TGTGCCAGCAGCCTCCGACAGGCGAACACCGGGGAGCTGTTTTTT.

The chain carries TRBV18 and TRBJ1-1, with TRBD1 matching 9 bases. Trimming cost V 6 bases and J 4 bases; bases outside gene matches: 9. CDR3 size: 15 residues. Germline V gene data show CDR1 as KGHSH and CDR2 as LQKENI. Here the CDR3 DNA reads TGTGCCAGCTCGGCGGGACAGGGACAGGGCACTGAAGCTTTCTTT. Protein: CASSAGQGQGTEAFF.

The chain is built from TRBV27 and TRBJ1-6; D gene unclear. Deletions cut 5 bases from V and 9 bases from J, with 11 bases between. This CDR3 is built from 13 residues. Germline V gene lookup returns CDR1 MNHEY and CDR2 SMNVEV (reference sequence). The CDR3 protein is CASSGREGSPLHF. CDR3 sequence (DNA): TGTGCCAGCAGTGGCCGGGAGGGTTCACCCCTCCACTTT.

The chain links TRBV5-4 to TRBJ1-2; D remains unclear. The CDR3 runs 15 residues. V lost 4 bases to trimming and J lost 0 bases, with 13 bases between them. CDR1 and CDR2 from the germline V gene are SGHNT and YYREEE (reference sequence). The CDR3 loop reads CASSPYRTANYGYTF. The CDR3 coding sequence is TGTGCCAGCAGCCCATACAGAACCGCTAACTATGGCTACACCTTC.

The chain combines TRBV7-2 with TRBJ1-2; 7 bases line up with TRBD1. CDR1 is SGHTA, CDR2 FQGNSA, per germline. Trimming cost V 1 base and J 8 bases; bases outside gene matches: 7. This CDR3 contains 14 residues. The DNA of the CDR3 is TGTGCCAGCAGCTTAGGCGCGGCAGGGGGAGGCTACACCTTC. Its translation: CASSLGAAGGGYTF.

This clone was seen only once. J is TRBJ2-2 and V is TRBV2; D is unresolved. Trimming removed 5 bases at V and 0 bases at J, with 10 bases between. Germline V gives CDR1 SNHLY, CDR2 FYNNEI. The CDR3 is 15 amino acids. The chain's CDR3 is CASSWAATNTGELFF. CDR3 DNA: TGTGCCAGCAGTTGGGCGGCTACGAACACCGGGGAGCTGTTTTTT.

The CDR3 bases are TGTGCCAGCAGTGAATTTCGGACAGGGGGTTTCGAGCAGTACGTC. Protein sequence: CASSEFRTGGFEQYV. The chain has TRBV6-1 and TRBJ2-7; 10 bases agree with TRBD1. CDR1 MNHNS and CDR2 SASEGT come from the germline V gene. The CDR3 sequence is 15 residues long. Trimming removed 2 bases from V and 6 bases from J; junction bases left unmatched: 7.

This clone was detected a few times. V and J are TRBV7-8 and TRBJ2-5, with 13 bases matching TRBD2. This CDR3 spans 18 amino acids. Trimming took 5 bases from V and 5 from J; bases not matched to a gene: 14. The germline V gene encodes CDR1 SGHVS and CDR2 FQNEAQ. CDR3 coding DNA: TGTGCCAGCAGCACGCGGACTGTGACTAGCGGGGGGAGGGAGACCCAGTACTTC. It translates to CASSTRTVTSGGRETQYF.

The chain is built from TRBV6-5 and TRBJ1-6; D unresolved. The CDR3 loop spans 15 amino acids. CDR1 is MNHEY and CDR2 is SVGAGI in the germline V gene. Deletions cut 0 bases from V and 7 bases from J, with 10 bases between. Here the CDR3 reads CASSYSRVGNSPLHF. CDR3 DNA: TGTGCCAGCAGTTACTCTCGGGTTGGCAATTCACCCCTCCACTTT.

The CDR3 reads CASSQTGDGGRETQYF. The CDR3, as DNA: TGTGCCAGCAGCCAAACCGGGGACGGGGGGAGAGAGACCCAGTACTTC. The chain links TRBV4-2 to TRBJ2-5; 7 bases are a match to TRBD2. Germline CDR1 and CDR2: LGHNA and YNFKEQ. V lost 2 bases, J lost 4 bases, and 10 bases stayed unmatched. The CDR3 totals 16 residues.

V and J are TRBV19 and TRBJ1-1, with D maybe TRBD1 (6 bases). CDR1 and CDR2 (germline): LNHDA, SQIVND (reference sequence). The CDR3 runs 13 residues. The V and J ends lost 3 bases and 13 bases respectively, with 18 bases between them. The chain's CDR3 is CASSMEGRGLVFF. The CDR3, as DNA: TGTGCCAGTAGTATGGAGGGCAGGGGCTTAGTTTTCTTT.